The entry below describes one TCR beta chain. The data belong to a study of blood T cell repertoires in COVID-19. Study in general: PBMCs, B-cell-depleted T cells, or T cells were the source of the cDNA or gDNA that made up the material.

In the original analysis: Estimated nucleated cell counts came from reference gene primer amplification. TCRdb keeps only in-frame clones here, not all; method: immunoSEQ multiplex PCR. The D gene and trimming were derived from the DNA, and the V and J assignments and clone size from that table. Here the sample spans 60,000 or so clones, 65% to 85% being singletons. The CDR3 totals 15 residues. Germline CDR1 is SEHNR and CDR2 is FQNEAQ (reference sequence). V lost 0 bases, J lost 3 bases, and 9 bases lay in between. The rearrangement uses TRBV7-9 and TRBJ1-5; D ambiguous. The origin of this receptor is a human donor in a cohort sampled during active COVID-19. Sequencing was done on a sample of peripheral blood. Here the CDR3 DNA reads TGTGCCAGCAGCTTAGCGCACAGTATCAATCAGCCCCAGCATTTT. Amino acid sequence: CASSLAHSINQPQHF. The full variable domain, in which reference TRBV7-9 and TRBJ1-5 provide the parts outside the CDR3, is DTGVSQNPRHKITKRGQNVTFRCDPISEHNRLYWYRQTLGQGPEFLTYFQNEAQLEKSRLLSDRFSAERPKGSFSTLEIQRTEQGDSAMYLCASSLAHSINQPQHFGDGTRLSIL.